Shown below are 32 T cell receptor beta chains from a single sample sequenced in a study of T-cell reconstitution after alpha-beta-depleted transplantation in children. As it was prepared, the TCRbeta library received unique molecular identifiers. Each CDR3 protein gets one entry after TCRdb re-called the PCR reads with MiXCR. The sample includes over 200,000 distinct CDR3 sequences, approximately 9.5% seen only once; the top ten take approximately 5.9%. The sample here was PBMCs from the stem cell graft donor, taken from the stem cell graft. The receptors derive from a human donor who donated a stem cell graft to a child with acute lymphoblastic leukemia.

This clonotype was counted between two and nine times. The chain has TRBV29-1 and TRBJ1-2; a weak D match, TRBD1 (5 bases). The V and J ends lost 7 bases and 5 bases respectively, with 14 bases between them. The CDR3 has 12 amino acids. Germline CDR1 reads SQVTM; CDR2 reads ANQGSEA. CDR3 sequence (DNA): TGCAGCGCCGCCGGGACGGCATATGGCTACACCTTC. As protein: CSAAGTAYGYTF.

To note about this clonotype: One base away lies a much larger clone, so this may be a sequencing read error. The chain combines TRBV7-2 with TRBJ2-7; D is unclear. This CDR3 has 13 amino acids. Germline-derived CDR1 and CDR2 are SGHTA and FQGNSA. The chain's CDR3 is CASNLDIGDEQYF. In DNA, the CDR3 is TGTGCCAGCAACTTAGATATAGGCGACGAGCAGTACTTC.

In this sample, this clonotype turned up many times. This rearrangement joins TRBV10-3 to TRBJ2-7, with unresolved D. CDR3 size: 14 residues. The germline gives CDR1 ENHRY, CDR2 SYGVKD. The V gene lost 5 bases and the J gene lost 3 bases, with 14 bases spanning the gap. The CDR3 nucleotides are TGTGCCATCAGTCCAGAGAGTAACTACTACGAGCAGTACTTC. This sequence encodes CAISPESNYYEQYF.

This clonotype was seen a few times. V is TRBV18 and J is TRBJ1-2, with a weak D call TRBD1 (6 bases). The CDR3 runs to 14 residues. Germline V lookup: CDR1 KGHSH, CDR2 LQKENI. V lost 3 bases and J lost 6, with 14 bases in between. The CDR3, as DNA: TGTGCCAGCTCACCCAAGGAACAGGGACATGGCTACACCTTC. This encodes CASSPKEQGHGYTF.

The V gene is TRBV12-2, the J gene TRBJ1-4; the table calls TRBD1, which could not be checked here. TRBV12-2 is termed a pseudogene. This CDR3 is built from 14 residues. The CDR3 DNA reads as TGTGCAAGTCGCTTAGGGGGGTTTAATGAAAAACTGTTTTTT. This gives the protein CASRLGGFNEKLFF.

The rearrangement joins TRBV5-1 to TRBJ2-5; a weak D match, TRBD1 (6 bases). The germline V gene encodes CDR1 SGHRS and CDR2 YFSETQ. The CDR3 is 14 residues long. V gave up 4 bases and J gave up 1 base, with 11 bases separating them. CDR3 DNA sequence: TGCGCCAGCAGCCTGGACAGTGTCCAAGAGACCCAGTACTTC. Amino acids: CASSLDSVQETQYF. The whole variable domain, remainder taken from reference TRBV5-1 and TRBJ2-5, is KAGVTQTPRYLIKTRGQQVTLSCSPISGHRSVSWYQQTPGQGLQFLFEYFSETQRNKGNFPGRFSGRQFSNSRSEMNVSTLELGDSALYLCASSLDSVQETQYFGPGTRLLVL.

This clonotype was seen at least ten times. The CDR3 region is CASRRTNEKLFF. CDR3 DNA: TGTGCCAGCAGACGGACTAATGAAAAACTGTTTTTT. The genes are TRBV12-3 or TRBV12-4 and TRBJ1-4; no clear D. The CDR3 covers 12 residues. Trimming cost V 6 bases and J 2 bases, with 4 bases left between them.

The table lists this clonotype with many counts. The chain employs TRBV20-1 and TRBJ2-2; D unresolved. The CDR3 sequence is 12 residues long. The V and J ends lost 6 bases and 2 bases respectively, with 7 bases between them. CDR1 and CDR2 from the germline V gene are DFQATT and SNEGSKA (reference sequence). CDR3 sequence reads: CSAWINTGELFF. The CDR3 DNA is TGCAGTGCCTGGATTAACACCGGGGAGCTGTTTTTT.

In its sample, this clonotype was seen many times. This chain joins TRBV7-8 and TRBJ1-4; no definite D call. Germline CDR1 is SGHVS and CDR2 is FQNEAQ. Trimming took 1 base from V and 5 from J, leaving 11 bases between them. CDR3 length: 15 amino acids. The CDR3 DNA follows: TGTGCCAGCAGCTTAGTTCGGAGTCGGAATGAAAAACTGTTTTTT. This translates into CASSLVRSRNEKLFF.

This clonotype showed up just a few times. The rearrangement links TRBV5-1 to TRBJ2-7; D gene ambiguous. The CDR3 spans 15 residues. Germline CDR1 reads SGHRS; CDR2 reads YFSETQ. V was clipped by 1 base and J by 2 bases, with 13 bases between them. CDR3 nucleotides: TGCGCCAGCAGCTTGTATGGGTCGGCTACCTACGAGCAGTACTTC. Amino acid sequence: CASSLYGSATYEQYF.

This clonotype occurred many times. The V call is TRBV20-1, the J call TRBJ1-1; no clear D. CDR1 DFQATT and CDR2 SNEGSKA come from the germline V gene (reference sequence). The CDR3 consists of 12 residues. The V gene lost 3 bases and the J gene lost 1 base, with 6 bases spanning the gap. CDR3 nucleotides: TGCAGTGCTAGTGAGTCGAACACTGAAGCTTTCTTT. Its protein is CSASESNTEAFF.

This clonotype was detected many times. The V call is TRBV6-2 or TRBV6-3, the J call TRBJ1-5, with D perhaps TRBD1 (6 bases). Germline CDR1 is MNHEY and CDR2 is SVGEGT. V lost 6 bases, J lost 10 bases, and 25 bases lay in between. The CDR3 totals 16 residues. This CDR3 reads CASSQHFQGRHSPQHF. CDR3 nucleotide sequence: TGTGCCAGCAGCCAACATTTTCAGGGGCGGCATAGCCCCCAGCATTTT.

This clonotype was found many times. Here the CDR3 DNA reads TGCGCCAGCAGCCGGGACAGGGCCAATGAGCAGTTCTTC. Protein product: CASSRDRANEQFF. The chain links TRBV5-1 to TRBJ2-1; 9 bases match TRBD1. The CDR3 totals 13 residues. Germline V gene sequence: CDR1 SGHRS, CDR2 YFSETQ. After removal of 4 bases from V and 6 bases from J, the junction contained 2 bases not matched to a gene.

This clonotype was seen more than once but under ten times. V usage is TRBV6-2 or TRBV6-3 and J usage is TRBJ2-3; D gene ambiguous. V dropped 5 bases and J dropped 4 bases, with 10 bases sitting between them. The CDR3 sequence is 13 residues long. Germline V lookup: CDR1 MNHEY, CDR2 SVGEGT. CDR3 in amino acids: CASSPSAADTQYF. Here the CDR3 DNA reads TGTGCCAGCAGTCCCTCTGCCGCAGATACGCAGTATTTT.

This clonotype was found a few times. The CDR3 bases are TGTGCCAGCAGCTCGCATACCGACAGGCCCGATTCACCCCTCCACTTT. Encoded protein: CASSSHTDRPDSPLHF. This sequence joins TRBV14 and TRBJ1-6, with D perhaps matching TRBD1 (6 bases). In germline, CDR1 is SGHDN, CDR2 FVKESK. V dropped 5 bases and J dropped 8 bases, with 19 bases sitting between them. The CDR3 is made up of 16 amino acids.

This clonotype was seen repeatedly, ten times or more. The chain links TRBV2 to TRBJ2-3, with 7 bases aligning to TRBD1. CDR1 and CDR2 (germline): SNHLY, FYNNEI. The CDR3 spans 17 residues. The ends lost 6 bases at V and 0 bases at J; junction bases unmatched: 12. Here the CDR3 reads CASSPAPDRDSTDTQYF. CDR3 sequence (DNA): TGTGCCAGCAGCCCGGCCCCCGACAGGGACAGCACAGATACGCAGTATTTT.

The gene calls are TRBV18 and TRBJ2-3; D ambiguous. Germline V lookup: CDR1 KGHSH, CDR2 LQKENI. Trimming pared 6 bases from V and 2 bases from J, leaving 15 bases between. The CDR3 is made up of 15 amino acids. CDR3 nucleotide sequence: TGTGCCAGCTCCCCTCTGTCTGAAGACACAGATACGCAGTATTTT. It encodes CASSPLSEDTDTQYF.

The gene calls are TRBV5-6 and TRBJ1-1; D gene unclear. Germline V gene data show CDR1 as SGHDT and CDR2 as YYEEEE. The V end lost 3 bases, the J end lost 1 base, and 4 bases lay between the germline ends. CDR3 size: 12 residues. The CDR3 protein is CASSSKNTEAFF. For the CDR3, the DNA is TGTGCCAGCAGCTCAAAGAACACTGAAGCTTTCTTT.

This clonotype was observed many times. The chain is built from TRBV4-1 and TRBJ1-1, with a tentative D call TRBD1 (5 bases). With 0 bases removed from V and 10 bases from J, the gap between germline ends came to 12 bases. The CDR3 has 13 residues. Germline V gene data show CDR1 as MGHRA and CDR2 as YSYEKL. CDR3 protein: CASSQDLGHLAFF. In nucleotides, the CDR3 is TGCGCCAGCAGCCAAGATCTAGGACACCTAGCTTTCTTT.

The chain couples TRBV9 to TRBJ1-2; a weak D match, TRBD1 (6 bases). The CDR3 length is 11 residues. V dropped 3 bases and J dropped 11 bases, with 11 bases sitting between them. CDR1 is SGDLS and CDR2 is YYNGEE in the germline V gene. This CDR3 reads CASSADRSYTF. The CDR3 DNA is TGTGCCAGCAGCGCAGACAGGTCATACACCTTC.

V is TRBV27 and J is TRBJ2-7; 9 nucleotides align to TRBD1. Germline trimming cut 4 bases from V and 2 bases from J; bases unmatched to any gene: 6. Germline V gene data show CDR1 as MNHEY and CDR2 as SMNVEV (reference sequence). The CDR3 is made up of 15 amino acids. CDR3 in amino acids: CASSSGQGRAYEQYF. As DNA, the CDR3 is TGTGCCAGCAGTTCTGGACAGGGGAGAGCCTACGAGCAGTACTTC.

The rearrangement links TRBV7-2 to TRBJ2-7; D gene ambiguous. The length of the CDR3 is 15 residues. V lost 5 bases to trimming and J lost 2 bases, with 16 bases between them. Germline V gene sequence: CDR1 SGHTA, CDR2 FQGNSA. CDR3 protein: CASSLRAAGAYEQYF. CDR3 sequence (DNA): TGTGCCAGCAGCCTAAGGGCCGCAGGCGCCTACGAGCAGTACTTC. Combining the CDR3 with reference TRBV7-2 and TRBJ2-7 gives the whole variable domain GAGVSQSPSNKVTEKGKDVELRCDPISGHTALYWYRQSLGQGLEFLIYFQGNSAPDKSGLPSDRFSAERTGGSVSTLTIQRTQQEDSAVYLCASSLRAAGAYEQYFGPGTRLTVT.

As regards this clonotype: The junction and the germline gene differ at one end; a read error may be behind it. This chain connects TRBV5-1 to TRBJ2-1, with 8 bases identical to TRBD2. The CDR3 totals 15 residues. Germline loops: CDR1 SGHRS, CDR2 YFSETQ. The DNA for the CDR3 is TGCGCCAGCAGCTTGTTAGCGGGGACCTACAATGGGCAGTTCTTC. Amino acid sequence: CASSLLAGTYNGQFF.

This clonotype appeared a few times. The V call is TRBV3-1, the J call TRBJ1-2, with 10 positions matching TRBD1. Trimming at V came to 1 base and at J to 5 bases, leaving 4 bases not matched to a gene. The CDR3 is made up of 15 amino acids. Germline V CDR1 and CDR2: LGHDT, YNNKEL (reference sequence). The chain's CDR3 is CASSQGTGGLYGYTF. The DNA for the CDR3 is TGTGCCAGCAGCCAAGGGACAGGGGGGCTTTATGGCTACACCTTC.

There are many counts of this clonotype. This chain joins TRBV5-1 and TRBJ1-1; the D is unclear. There are 15 residues in the CDR3. CDR1 and CDR2 from the germline V gene are SGHRS and YFSETQ. V was trimmed by 4 bases and J by 4 bases, leaving 17 bases between them. The CDR3 nucleotides read TGCGCCAGCAGCCCGGGGTGGACCGGGAGCACTGAAGCTTTCTTT. Translating gives CASSPGWTGSTEAFF.

This clonotype was detected only a few times. CDR3 in DNA: TGCAGTGCTATTGTTTGGAGACAGGGGAAAAATTCACCCCTCCACTTT. Its protein product is CSAIVWRQGKNSPLHF. This chain connects TRBV20-1 to TRBJ1-6; 8 positions match TRBD1. CDR3 length equals 16 residues. V trimming: 4 bases; J trimming: 7 bases; junction bases outside the gene matches: 12. Germline V gene lookup returns CDR1 DFQATT and CDR2 SNEGSKA (reference sequence).

The rearrangement links TRBV20-1 to TRBJ2-7; 7 nucleotides match TRBD1. J was trimmed by 3 bases and V by 5 bases; bases with no gene match: 4. This CDR3 spans 12 amino acids. Germline CDR1 is DFQATT and CDR2 is SNEGSKA (reference sequence). The CDR3 DNA follows: TGCAGTGCTGTGAGGGACAGCTACGAGCAGTACTTC. Its protein product is CSAVRDSYEQYF.

The chain has TRBV10-3 and TRBJ2-7, with unresolved D. Trimming took off 0 bases at V and 4 bases at J, with 10 bases between the two ends. The CDR3 sequence is 14 residues long. CDR1 is ENHRY and CDR2 is SYGVKD in the germline V gene. DNA of the CDR3: TGTGCCATCAGTGAGTCCGTCAGACTTTACGAGCAGTACTTC. It encodes CAISESVRLYEQYF.

In regard to this clonotype: The DNA is left out, because the CDR3 cannot be placed on it with certainty; the CDR3 is given as TCRdb lists it. The CDR3 region is CASILEQISNSPLHF. The rearrangement joins TRBV2 to TRBJ1-6. The germline CDR1 and CDR2 sequences are SNHLY and FYNNEI. With termini counted, the CDR3 has 15 amino acids.

As regards this clonotype: A read error may be the cause here, since a much bigger clone is one base away. V is TRBV5-1 and J is TRBJ2-1, with 11 bases fitting TRBD2. Per the germline V gene, CDR1 is SGHRS and CDR2 is YFSETQ. The CDR3 is made up of 15 amino acids. The CDR3 region is CACSLVAGGPDEQFF. As DNA, the CDR3 is TGCGCCTGCAGCTTGGTAGCGGGGGGGCCGGATGAGCAGTTCTTC.

This clonotype was seen more than once but under ten times. The J gene is TRBJ2-7, the V gene TRBV7-2; 8 positions agree with TRBD1. The length of the CDR3 is 15 residues. J gave up 0 bases and V 4 bases, and 5 bases lay outside the gene matches. Germline V gene lookup returns CDR1 SGHTA and CDR2 FQGNSA. CDR3 amino acids: CASSSDRDISYEQYF. CDR3 DNA sequence: TGTGCCAGCAGCTCGGACAGGGATATCTCCTACGAGCAGTACTTC.

This clonotype has a count of ten or more. The gene calls are TRBV12-3 or TRBV12-4 and TRBJ2-4, with TRBD1 matching over 7 bases. The V segment lost 5 bases and the J segment 2 bases; nucleotides outside the gene matches: 9. This CDR3 has 16 residues. CDR3 coding DNA: TGTGCCAGCAGTCTACCTGAGGGGGCGCCCAAAAACATTCAGTACTTC. Its protein is CASSLPEGAPKNIQYF.